One sample yielded the 13 T cell receptor beta chains listed below, sequenced in a study of CD8+ T cells in alopecia areata. The sequencing template was cDNA reverse transcribed from extracted RNA. TCRdb's table, derived via immunoSEQ multiplex PCR, lists solely in-frame clones and lacks some. Of about 140,000 clones listed, 55% are singletons. Specimen: CD4+ T cells sorted from blood. Receptors were obtained from a human donor in good health.

The CDR3 DNA is TGTGCCTGGAGCCCCCGGCGGGGATCGGTGAACACCGGGGAGCTGTTTTTT. Its protein is CAWSPRRGSVNTGELFF. The J gene is TRBJ2-2, the V gene TRBV30, with a tentative D call TRBD2 (6 bases). The germline V and J ends were trimmed by 3 bases and 1 base, with 18 bases remaining between them. This CDR3 spans 17 amino acids. Germline lookup yields CDR1 GTSNPN and CDR2 SVGIG (reference sequence). Full variable domain (outside the CDR3, taken from reference TRBV30 and TRBJ2-2): SQTIHQWPATLVQPVGSPLSLECTVEGTSNPNLYWYRQAAGRGLQLLFYSVGIGQISSEVPQNLSASRPQDRQFILSSKKLLLSDSGFYLCAWSPRRGSVNTGELFFGEGSRLTVL.

The genes are TRBV9 and TRBJ1-1, with 8 bases aligning to TRBD1. From germline, CDR1 is SGDLS and CDR2 YYNGEE. The CDR3 is 15 amino acids. V shed 3 bases, J shed 0 bases, and the junction held 4 bases outside the gene matches. This CDR3 reads CASSGQGMLNTEAFF. The DNA for the CDR3 is TGTGCCAGCAGCGGACAGGGGATGTTGAACACTGAAGCTTTCTTT.

The chain joins TRBV29-1 to TRBJ1-1; 8 bases map to TRBD1. Per the germline V gene, CDR1 is SQVTM and CDR2 is ANQGSEA. The CDR3 has 12 residues. Trimming removed 7 bases from V and 3 bases from J; junction bases left unmatched: 4. DNA for the CDR3: TGCAGCGCCACAGGGGGGGACACTGAAGCTTTCTTT. Its translation: CSATGGDTEAFF.

This clone was counted a single time. J is TRBJ2-7 and V is TRBV28; 8 bases align to TRBD1. The V and J ends lost 6 bases and 7 bases, in that order; junction bases with no gene match: 8. Germline CDR1 MDHEN, CDR2 SYDVKM. CDR3 length: 13 amino acids. CDR3: CASSLTGAEEQYF. The CDR3, as DNA: TGTGCCAGCAGCCTGACAGGGGCGGAGGAGCAGTACTTC. Together with reference TRBV28 and TRBJ2-7, the CDR3 gives the full variable domain: DVKVTQSSRYLVKRTGEKVFLECVQDMDHENMFWYRQDPGLGLRLIYFSYDVKMKEKGDIPEGYSVSREKKERFSLILESASTNQTSMYLCASSLTGAEEQYFGPGTRLTVT.

Only one count was recorded for this clone. The V call is TRBV7-9, the J call TRBJ2-5; D might be TRBD1 (6 bases). Germline V gene lookup returns CDR1 SEHNR and CDR2 FQNEAQ (reference sequence). The V end lost 0 bases, the J end lost 5 bases, and 10 bases lay between the germline ends. The CDR3 is 14 amino acids. CDR3 sequence: CASSLATGSETQYF. The CDR3 coding sequence is TGTGCCAGCAGCTTAGCAACAGGGAGTGAGACCCAGTACTTC.

This clone was seen only once. The V gene is TRBV4-1, the J gene TRBJ2-6; D is possibly TRBD1 or TRBD2 (6 bases each). The germline V gene encodes CDR1 MGHRA and CDR2 YSYEKL. Deletions cut 4 bases from V and 3 bases from J, with 10 bases between. CDR3 length: 15 amino acids. The CDR3 reads CASSPGADGANVLTF. CDR3 sequence (DNA): TGCGCCAGCAGCCCGGGGGCGGATGGGGCCAACGTCCTGACTTTC.

The chain has TRBV5-1 and TRBJ2-3, with D possibly matching TRBD2 (5 bases). The CDR3 loop spans 14 amino acids. Per the germline V gene, CDR1 is SGHRS and CDR2 is YFSETQ. V was shortened by 0 bases and J by 2 bases, with 7 bases between the two germline ends. The CDR3 bases are TGCGCCAGCAGCTTGGTACTAGACACAGATACGCAGTATTTT. Protein product: CASSLVLDTDTQYF.

The CDR3 here is CSVSVGMNTEAFF. The CDR3 DNA is TGCAGCGTCTCGGTTGGAATGAACACTGAAGCTTTCTTT. The chain is built from TRBV29-1 and TRBJ1-1; D gene ambiguous. Germline CDR1 SQVTM, CDR2 ANQGSEA. V shed 6 bases and J shed 0 bases, with 11 bases lying between them. This CDR3 has 13 amino acids.

This chain uses TRBV18 with TRBJ2-7, with TRBD2 matching 7 bases. Germline V gene lookup returns CDR1 KGHSH and CDR2 LQKENI. J lost 2 bases, V lost 3 bases, and 10 bases had no gene match. The CDR3 extends over 16 amino acids. The CDR3 nucleotides read TGTGCCAGCTCACCGTCGTACCCAGCGGGGACCTACGAGCAGTACTTC. Protein: CASSPSYPAGTYEQYF.

The chain joins TRBV6-5 to TRBJ2-1; D is tentatively TRBD1 or TRBD2 (5 bases each). Looked up from germline, CDR1 is MNHEY and CDR2 is SVGAGI. The CDR3 runs 13 residues. V was clipped by 6 bases and J by 4 bases, with 10 bases between them. The CDR3 here is CASSPGPYNEQFF. CDR3 nucleotide sequence: TGTGCCAGCAGCCCGGGACCGTACAATGAGCAGTTCTTC.

The chain has TRBV4-1 and TRBJ1-1, with TRBD1 matching over 7 bases. Germline loops: CDR1 MGHRA, CDR2 YSYEKL. The CDR3 is 14 amino acids. With 1 base clipped from V and 4 bases from J, the junction kept 3 bases outside the gene matches. For the CDR3, the DNA is TGCGCCAGCAGCCAAGCCTACAGGGGCACTGAAGCTTTCTTT. This encodes CASSQAYRGTEAFF.

This clone was counted between two and nine times. This rearrangement joins TRBV4-2 to TRBJ2-3, with 8 bases that match TRBD2. Germline assignment: CDR1 LGHNA and CDR2 YNFKEQ. The CDR3 length is 17 residues. After removal of 0 bases from V and 2 bases from J, the junction contained 7 bases not matched to a gene. The CDR3 nucleotides are TGTGCCAGCAGCCAAGATCGCCAGCGGGGGAACACAGATACGCAGTATTTT. This gives the protein CASSQDRQRGNTDTQYF.

The chain has TRBV5-1 and TRBJ1-1; possible D gene TRBD1, 6 bases. The germline V gene encodes CDR1 SGHRS and CDR2 YFSETQ. CDR3 length: 17 residues. V was shortened by 6 bases and J by 1 base, with 22 bases between the two germline ends. CDR3: CASTLLPSQGWNTEAFF. The CDR3 region has the DNA TGCGCCAGCACCCTTCTCCCTTCACAGGGTTGGAACACTGAAGCTTTCTTT.